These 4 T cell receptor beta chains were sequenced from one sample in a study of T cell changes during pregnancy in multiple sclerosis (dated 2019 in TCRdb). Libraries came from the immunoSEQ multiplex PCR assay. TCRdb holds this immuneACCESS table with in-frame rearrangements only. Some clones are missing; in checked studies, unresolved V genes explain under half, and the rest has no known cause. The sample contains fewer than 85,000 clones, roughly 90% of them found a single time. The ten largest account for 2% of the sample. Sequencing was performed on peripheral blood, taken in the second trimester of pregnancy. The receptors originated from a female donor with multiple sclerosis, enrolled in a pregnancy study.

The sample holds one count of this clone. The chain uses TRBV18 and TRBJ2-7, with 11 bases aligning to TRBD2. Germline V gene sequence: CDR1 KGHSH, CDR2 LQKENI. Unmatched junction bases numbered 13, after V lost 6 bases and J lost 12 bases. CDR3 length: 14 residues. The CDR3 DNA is TGTGCCAGCTCGACTACTAGCGGGAGTTCTGTGCCGTACTTC. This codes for CASSTTSGSSVPYF.

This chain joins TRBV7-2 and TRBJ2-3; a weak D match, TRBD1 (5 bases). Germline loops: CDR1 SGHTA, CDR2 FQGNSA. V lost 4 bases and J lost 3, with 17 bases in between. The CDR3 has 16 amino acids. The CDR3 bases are TGTGCCAGCAGCTCAACCCTAGGGGTGGGTACAGATACGCAGTATTTT. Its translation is CASSSTLGVGTDTQYF.

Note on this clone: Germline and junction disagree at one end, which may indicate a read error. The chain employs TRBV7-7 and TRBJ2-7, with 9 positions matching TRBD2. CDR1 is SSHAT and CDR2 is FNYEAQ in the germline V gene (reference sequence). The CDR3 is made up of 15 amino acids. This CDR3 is CASSWGSGGSYEQYF. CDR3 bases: TGTGCTAGCAGCTGGGGTAGCGGGGGTTCCTACGAGCAGTACTTC.

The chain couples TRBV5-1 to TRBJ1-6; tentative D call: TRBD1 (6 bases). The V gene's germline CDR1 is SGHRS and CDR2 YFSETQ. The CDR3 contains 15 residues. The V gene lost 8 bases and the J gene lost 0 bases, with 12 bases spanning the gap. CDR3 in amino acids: CASRTASSYNSPLHF. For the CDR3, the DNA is TGCGCCAGTCGGACAGCTAGCTCCTATAATTCACCCCTCCACTTT. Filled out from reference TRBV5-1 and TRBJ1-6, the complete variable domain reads KAGVTQTPRYLIKTRGQQVTLSCSPISGHRSVSWYQQTPGQGLQFLFEYFSETQRNKGNFPGRFSGRQFSNSRSEMNVSTLELGDSALYLCASRTASSYNSPLHFGNGTRLTVT.